The 28 T cell receptor beta chains below come from one sample, sequenced in a study of T cells after yellow fever vaccination. MiXCR was run by TCRdb on the 5' RACE reads, yielding one entry per CDR3 protein. The sample has almost 600,000 distinct CDR3 sequences, approximately 13% seen once. This material consisted of PBMCs, taken on the day of the yellow fever booster vaccination. Receptors originate from a young man who received the YFV17D yellow fever vaccine.

The sample holds a few counts of this clonotype. The rearrangement links TRBV20-1 to TRBJ2-1; 8 bases map to TRBD2. V gave up 5 bases and J gave up 1 base; unmatched junction bases: 10. Germline V gene sequence: CDR1 DFQATT, CDR2 SNEGSKA (reference sequence). The CDR3 is 16 residues long. CDR3 sequence: CSAGAAGAPSYNEQFF. The CDR3 coding sequence is TGCAGTGCTGGGGCAGCGGGAGCACCTTCCTACAATGAGCAGTTCTTC.

This clonotype occurred a few times. The CDR3, as DNA: TGTGCCAGCAGCCCTAGCCCAACATTCGGCAACACAGATACGCAGTATTTT. Protein: CASSPSPTFGNTDTQYF. The chain combines TRBV7-9 with TRBJ2-3, with a weak D call TRBD2 (5 bases). The CDR3 has 17 amino acids. Germline CDR1 and CDR2: SEHNR and FQNEAQ (reference sequence). Trimming removed 5 bases from V and 2 bases from J, with 20 bases in between. Full variable domain (rest looked up from reference TRBV7-9 and TRBJ2-3): DTGVSQNPRHKITKRGQNVTFRCDPISEHNRLYWYRQTLGQGPEFLTYFQNEAQLEKSRLLSDRFSAERPKGSFSTLEIQRTEQGDSAMYLCASSPSPTFGNTDTQYFGPGTRLTVL.

The rearrangement links TRBV20-1 to TRBJ1-5; D is perhaps TRBD1 (5 bases). CDR1 and CDR2 from the germline V gene are DFQATT and SNEGSKA (reference sequence). Trimming shortened V by 5 bases and J by 3 bases, and 11 bases separated the two germline ends. The CDR3 has 13 amino acids. In nucleotides, the CDR3 is TGCAGTGCTGGTGCAGGGCTCAATCAGCCCCAGCATTTT. As protein: CSAGAGLNQPQHF.

The chain combines TRBV4-3 with TRBJ2-3; 9 bases are shared with TRBD1. Trimming at V came to 3 bases and at J to 1 base, leaving 5 bases not matched to a gene. CDR1 is LGHNA, CDR2 YSLEER, per germline. The CDR3 is made up of 16 amino acids. In nucleotides, the CDR3 is TGCGCCAGCAGCCAGTACGGGACAGGGCGCACAGATACGCAGTATTTT. Protein sequence: CASSQYGTGRTDTQYF.

The J gene is TRBJ2-7, the V gene TRBV27; TRBD1 aligns across 9 bases. The CDR3 consists of 15 residues. The V gene's germline CDR1 is MNHEY and CDR2 SMNVEV (reference sequence). The V and J ends lost 3 bases and 3 bases, in that order; junction bases with no gene match: 6. The CDR3 reads CASSFLGQGIYEQYF. In DNA form, the CDR3 reads TGTGCCAGCAGTTTCTTAGGACAGGGGATCTACGAGCAGTACTTC.

This clonotype was observed at least ten times. The gene calls are TRBV14 and TRBJ2-2; D not certain. This CDR3 comprises 16 residues. CDR1 and CDR2 from the germline V gene are SGHDN and FVKESK. Between the trimmed V and J ends, which lost 1 base and 7 bases, there was a span of 16 bases. The CDR3 DNA sequence: TGTGCCAGCAGCCAAGTTGGGCCCCTTCGAGACGGGGAGCTGTTTTTT. Translating gives CASSQVGPLRDGELFF. The full variable domain, in which reference TRBV14 and TRBJ2-2 provide the parts outside the CDR3, is EAGVTQFPSHSVIEKGQTVTLRCDPISGHDNLYWYRRVMGKEIKFLLHFVKESKQDESGMPNNRFLAERTGGTYSTLKVQPAELEDSGVYFCASSQVGPLRDGELFFGEGSRLTVL.

The chain couples TRBV12-3 or TRBV12-4 to TRBJ2-7; D possibly corresponds to TRBD2 (6 bases). The CDR3 runs to 16 residues. Trimming cost V 3 bases and J 6 bases, with 21 bases left between them. The CDR3 here is CASSLSPGVGGCEQYF. The CDR3 DNA sequence: TGTGCCAGCAGTTTGTCCCCGGGGGTGGGAGGTTGCGAGCAGTACTTC.

There are a few counts of this clonotype. This chain links TRBV5-1 with TRBJ2-7, with D unresolved. The V and J ends lost 7 bases and 2 bases respectively, with 16 bases between them. CDR1 and CDR2 (germline): SGHRS, YFSETQ. This CDR3 has 14 residues. As DNA, the CDR3 is TGCGCCAGCTCTGGAGTAGGCGCCACCTACGAGCAGTACTTC. Amino acid sequence: CASSGVGATYEQYF.

There are many counts of this clonotype. J is TRBJ1-2 and V is TRBV12-3 or TRBV12-4; tentative D call: TRBD1 (6 bases). Trimming shortened V by 5 bases and J by 3 bases, and 16 bases separated the two germline ends. The CDR3 loop spans 15 amino acids. Here the CDR3 DNA reads TGTGCCAGCAGTCAGCGCACGACAGGTTACTATGGCTACACCTTC. It is translated as CASSQRTTGYYGYTF.

In its sample, this clonotype was seen a few times. The chain joins TRBV3-1 to TRBJ1-1; D remains ambiguous. Germline V CDR1 and CDR2: LGHDT, YNNKEL (reference sequence). The CDR3 runs 14 residues. The ends were cut back, 1 base at V and 2 bases at J, with 8 bases in the middle. The CDR3 sequence is CASSQAQTNTEAFF. The CDR3 DNA follows: TGTGCCAGCAGCCAAGCCCAAACTAACACTGAAGCTTTCTTT.

The V and J genes are TRBV6-1 and TRBJ1-1, with 10 bases identical to TRBD1. The V segment lost 6 bases and the J segment 0 bases; nucleotides outside the gene matches: 7. CDR3 length: 16 amino acids. Per germline, CDR1 MNHNS and CDR2 SASEGT. The CDR3 bases are TGTGCCAGCAGCCTGACAGGGGGCAAAATGAACACTGAAGCTTTCTTT. As protein: CASSLTGGKMNTEAFF.

This clonotype was seen more than once but under ten times. The chain recombines TRBV6-2 or TRBV6-3 with TRBJ2-7, with D possibly matching TRBD1 (5 bases). The V and J ends lost 6 bases and 1 base respectively, with 13 bases between them. The CDR3 totals 14 residues. The germline CDR1 and CDR2 sequences are MNHEY and SVGEGT. The CDR3 coding sequence is TGTGCCAGCAGCTCGCGACAGACATCCTACGAGCAGTACTTC. This sequence encodes CASSSRQTSYEQYF.

The chain has TRBV27 and TRBJ2-3; a possible D gene is TRBD2 (6 bases). V was trimmed by 3 bases and J by 0 bases, leaving 10 bases between them. The germline V gene encodes CDR1 MNHEY and CDR2 SMNVEV (reference sequence). The CDR3 totals 15 residues. This CDR3 is CASSLEAGSTDTQYF. Written as DNA, the CDR3 is TGTGCCAGCAGTTTGGAAGCGGGTAGCACAGATACGCAGTATTTT.

This clonotype was recorded at least ten times. This rearrangement joins TRBV5-1 to TRBJ1-2; the D gene is possibly TRBD1 (6 bases). Germline-derived CDR1 and CDR2 are SGHRS and YFSETQ. V lost 0 bases, J lost 7 bases, and 10 bases lay in between. The CDR3 extends over 13 amino acids. The CDR3 DNA reads as TGCGCCAGCAGCTTGGACAGGGAGGGTGGCTACACCTTC. This sequence encodes CASSLDREGGYTF.

In this sample, this clonotype turned up a few times. The CDR3 protein is CASSRRGGQPQHF. CDR3 bases: TGTGCCAGTTCTAGGAGAGGGGGTCAGCCCCAGCATTTT. The chain is built from TRBV19 and TRBJ1-5, with TRBD1 as a possible D gene (6 bases). This CDR3 has 13 residues. V shed 8 bases and J shed 6 bases, with 14 bases lying between them. Germline V gene data show CDR1 as LNHDA and CDR2 as SQIVND (reference sequence).

This sequence joins TRBV5-1 and TRBJ2-7, with a tentative D call TRBD1 (6 bases). The CDR3 length is 14 residues. Trimming took off 1 base at V and 3 bases at J, with 11 bases between the two ends. Per germline, CDR1 SGHRS and CDR2 YFSETQ. The DNA for the CDR3 is TGCGCCAGCAGCTTGATGCAGGACAGCTACGAGCAGTACTTC. Its translation: CASSLMQDSYEQYF.

The rearrangement uses TRBV5-6 and TRBJ2-1, with D maybe TRBD2 (5 bases). This CDR3 is 13 amino acids long. CDR1 is SGHDT and CDR2 is YYEEEE in the germline V gene. With 0 bases removed from V and 9 bases from J, the gap between germline ends came to 10 bases. The CDR3 sequence is CASSLGSRGEQFF. The CDR3 coding sequence is TGTGCCAGCAGCTTGGGGTCACGGGGTGAGCAGTTCTTC.

The chain combines TRBV21-1 with TRBJ2-7; TRBD2 is the table's D call, not checked against the DNA. TRBV21-1 is designated a pseudogene. This CDR3 is built from 16 residues. CDR3 residues: CASTSALTSGSYEQYF. CDR3 in DNA: TGTGCCAGCACCTCCGCCTTGACTAGCGGGAGCTACGAGCAGTACTTC.

This clonotype has only a few counts. This chain joins TRBV28 and TRBJ2-1; 8 nucleotides agree with TRBD2. The CDR3 loop spans 16 amino acids. The J segment lost 4 bases and the V segment lost 4 bases, leaving 9 bases of the junction unmatched. The germline CDR1 and CDR2 sequences are MDHEN and SYDVKM. This CDR3 reads CASSSVWGLEYNEQFF. The DNA for the CDR3 is TGTGCCAGCAGTTCCGTATGGGGACTAGAGTACAATGAGCAGTTCTTC.

This chain joins TRBV5-1 and TRBJ2-7; D remains unclear. V was cut by 4 bases and J by 7 bases, with 21 bases left in between. Looked up from germline, CDR1 is SGHRS and CDR2 is YFSETQ. The CDR3 is made up of 15 amino acids. The CDR3 region has the DNA TGCGCCAGCAGCGTTATCGCCGACCCCAGTGGGGAGCAGTACTTC. Its translation: CASSVIADPSGEQYF.

This clonotype was picked up many times. The rearrangement joins TRBV5-1 to TRBJ2-3; 16 nucleotides align to TRBD2. The germline CDR1 and CDR2 sequences are SGHRS and YFSETQ. The CDR3 is 18 amino acids. With V trimmed by 3 bases and J by 8 bases, 12 bases remained unmatched. The CDR3: CASSYGTSGRAYASTQYF. In nucleotides, the CDR3 is TGCGCCAGCAGCTACGGGACTAGCGGGAGGGCCTACGCTTCTACGCAGTATTTT.

The sample holds a few counts of this clonotype. V is TRBV7-2 and J is TRBJ2-2; D gene uncertain. Germline V gene sequence: CDR1 SGHTA, CDR2 FQGNSA. V lost 1 base and J lost 3, with 6 bases in between. CDR3 length: 14 amino acids. CDR3 bases: TGTGCCAGCAGCTTAGGGATCGACACCGGGGAGCTGTTTTTT. Encoded protein: CASSLGIDTGELFF.

The table lists this clonotype with many counts. The gene calls are TRBV20-1 and TRBJ1-1; a possible D gene is TRBD1 (6 bases). The CDR3 is 13 residues long. Trimming removed 5 bases from V and 3 bases from J, with 13 bases in between. Per germline, CDR1 DFQATT and CDR2 SNEGSKA (reference sequence). The CDR3 region is CSARRDTYTEAFF. For the CDR3, the DNA is TGCAGTGCTCGCCGGGACACCTACACTGAAGCTTTCTTT.

This chain connects TRBV9 to TRBJ1-1; the D is unclear. Germline V gene data show CDR1 as SGDLS and CDR2 as YYNGEE. V lost 4 bases, J lost 0 bases, and 7 bases lay in between. The CDR3 runs 13 residues. Here the CDR3 DNA reads TGTGCCAGCAGCATTGAAATGAACACTGAAGCTTTCTTT. It is translated as CASSIEMNTEAFF.

The CDR3 DNA reads TGCGCCAGCAGCCCCTCGGGGGGGGGCGCTGGCTATGGCTACACCTTC. Amino acids: CASSPSGGGAGYGYTF. The chain combines TRBV5-1 with TRBJ1-2; tentatively, D is TRBD1 (6 bases). V was trimmed by 4 bases and J by 4 bases, leaving 20 bases between them. This CDR3 comprises 16 residues. Germline-derived CDR1 and CDR2 are SGHRS and YFSETQ.

This clonotype was counted between two and nine times. The chain joins TRBV5-4 to TRBJ2-1; D might be TRBD2 (6 bases). CDR3 size: 15 residues. Germline lookup yields CDR1 SGHNT and CDR2 YYREEE (reference sequence). V lost 1 base to trimming and J lost 3 bases, with 11 bases between them. CDR3 coding DNA: TGTGCCAGCAGCTTGTCCGCGGGATTCTACAATGAGCAGTTCTTC. Its translation: CASSLSAGFYNEQFF.

The chain links TRBV20-1 to TRBJ1-1; D unresolved. Looked up from germline, CDR1 is DFQATT and CDR2 is SNEGSKA (reference sequence). V lost 8 bases and J 0 bases, leaving 7 bases between the germline ends. The CDR3 is 11 residues long. The CDR3 nucleotides read TGCAGTTCTGCCATGAACACTGAAGCTTTCTTT. Translation gives CSSAMNTEAFF.

This clonotype has more than one count but fewer than ten. V usage is TRBV20-1 and J usage is TRBJ2-7; TRBD2 matches at 13 bases. CDR3 size: 16 residues. J gave up 2 bases and V 2 bases, and 6 bases lay outside the gene matches. The germline CDR1 and CDR2 sequences are DFQATT and SNEGSKA (reference sequence). CDR3 loop: CSARSGLAGRPYEQYF. The CDR3 region has the DNA TGCAGTGCTAGATCGGGACTAGCGGGACGACCCTACGAGCAGTACTTC.